This T cell receptor (beta chain) was recorded in a study of blood T cell repertoires in COVID-19. Study-wide context: From T cells, B-cell-depleted T cells, or PBMCs came the material, which was cDNA or gDNA.

As processed by the authors: Amplification of reference gene primers was used by the study to estimate nucleated cell counts. The protocol was immunoSEQ multiplex PCR, while the TCRdb copy is restricted to in-frame clones and leaves out a portion. That table is the source of V, J and clone size, and D and trimming were worked out from the DNA. In the table there are 250,000 or so clones, 80% to 90% of which are singletons. V lost 4 bases and J lost 0; bases outside the gene matches: 16. The germline V gene has CDR1 SGHKS and CDR2 YYEKEE (reference sequence). The CDR3 extends over 19 amino acids. The sequenced sample was peripheral blood. The chain joins TRBV5-5 to TRBJ2-3; TRBD2 matches at 8 bases. This TCR was recovered from a woman aged 40 to 50 who had recovered from COVID-19. The CDR3 DNA follows: TGTGCCAGCAGCGCCCGTCCCCCGCGGCTAGCGGGTAGCACAGATACGCAGTATTTT. This sequence encodes CASSARPPRLAGSTDTQYF.